This entry lists 32 T cell receptor beta chains sequenced from one sample in a study of cytomegalovirus exposure and HLA in healthy donors. 60 Vbeta and 13 Jbeta primers were used in PCR. This table comes from immunoSEQ multiplex PCR, and its TCRdb copy is limited to in-frame clones, with some not included. This table holds nearly 200,000 clones. Sequencing was carried out using PBMCs. The receptors come from a boy younger than 18 in good health and CMV-seronegative.

The gene calls are TRBV19 and TRBJ2-7, with TRBD2 as a possible D gene (6 bases). The CDR3 sequence is 16 residues long. V was pared by 3 bases and J by 9 bases, with 24 bases between. Per germline, CDR1 LNHDA and CDR2 SQIVND (reference sequence). DNA for the CDR3: TGTGCCAGTAGTATCCGCGGGGACGCCATAACGCCCGGGCAGTACTTC. Translation: CASSIRGDAITPGQYF.

This rearrangement joins TRBV7-8 to TRBJ2-3; D is unresolved. Deletions cut 5 bases from V and 4 bases from J, with 10 bases between. Germline CDR1 is SGHVS and CDR2 is FQNEAQ. CDR3 length: 13 residues. The CDR3 loop reads CASSPERPDTQYF. CDR3 nucleotide sequence: TGTGCCAGCAGCCCGGAGAGGCCAGATACGCAGTATTTT.

The genes are TRBV18 and TRBJ1-5, with D maybe TRBD1 (5 bases). Trimming stripped 6 bases from V and 1 base from J, with 10 bases between. Germline V CDR1 and CDR2: KGHSH, LQKENI. The CDR3 has 14 amino acids. CDR3 residues: CASSPTESNQPQHF. The DNA of the CDR3 is TGTGCCAGCTCCCCGACAGAGAGCAATCAGCCCCAGCATTTT.

V and J are TRBV9 and TRBJ2-7, with 9 bases matching TRBD1. The CDR3 sequence is 15 residues long. The V and J ends lost 0 bases and 3 bases, in that order; junction bases with no gene match: 4. Germline CDR1 is SGDLS and CDR2 is YYNGEE. This chain's CDR3 is CASSVGGTGSYEQYF. The DNA of the CDR3 is TGTGCCAGCAGCGTAGGTGGGACAGGGAGCTACGAGCAGTACTTC. The whole variable domain, remainder taken from reference TRBV9 and TRBJ2-7, is DSGVTQTPKHLITATGQRVTLRCSPRSGDLSVYWYQQSLDQGLQFLIQYYNGEERAKGNILERFSAQQFPDLHSELNLSSLELGDSALYFCASSVGGTGSYEQYFGPGTRLTVT.

This chain uses TRBV9 with TRBJ2-7; D unclear. The CDR3 extends over 13 amino acids. The germline V and J ends were trimmed by 5 bases and 0 bases, with 9 bases remaining between them. Germline V gives CDR1 SGDLS, CDR2 YYNGEE. CDR3 residues: CASSTTHSYEQYF. As DNA, the CDR3 is TGTGCCAGCAGTACGACACACTCCTACGAGCAGTACTTC. Supplemented by reference TRBV9 and TRBJ2-7, the full variable domain reads DSGVTQTPKHLITATGQRVTLRCSPRSGDLSVYWYQQSLDQGLQFLIQYYNGEERAKGNILERFSAQQFPDLHSELNLSSLELGDSALYFCASSTTHSYEQYFGPGTRLTVT.

The rearrangement joins TRBV18 to TRBJ2-7; 7 bases fit TRBD1. V was pared by 3 bases and J by 4 bases, with 6 bases of the junction left unmatched. Germline loops: CDR1 KGHSH, CDR2 LQKENI. The CDR3 is 14 amino acids. The chain's CDR3 is CASSPRQGEYEQYF. Written as DNA, the CDR3 is TGTGCCAGCTCACCGAGGCAGGGGGAATACGAGCAGTACTTC.

On this clone: Distinct nucleotide sequences in the sample also encode this CDR3. The rearrangement links TRBV19 to TRBJ1-2, with D unresolved. CDR1 and CDR2 (germline): LNHDA, SQIVND (reference sequence). There are 16 residues in the CDR3. The germline V and J ends were trimmed by 4 bases and 0 bases, with 15 bases remaining between them. In DNA form, the CDR3 reads TGTGCCAGTAGTACAGCGGCAGCGCTAGCTAACTATGGCTACACCTTC. This codes for CASSTAAALANYGYTF.

This chain joins TRBV7-2 and TRBJ2-1; TRBD2 agrees at 10 bases. CDR1 and CDR2 (germline): SGHTA, FQGNSA. The V and J ends lost 5 bases and 3 bases, in that order; junction bases with no gene match: 4. The CDR3 extends over 15 amino acids. CDR3: CASSVSGGFYNEQFF. For the CDR3, the DNA is TGTGCCAGCAGCGTTAGCGGGGGGTTCTACAATGAGCAGTTCTTC.

The chain uses TRBV5-1 and TRBJ2-5, with D perhaps matching TRBD1 (6 bases). V shed 4 bases and J shed 5 bases, with 18 bases lying between them. Germline CDR1 is SGHRS and CDR2 is YFSETQ. CDR3 size: 15 residues. The CDR3 DNA reads as TGCGCCAGCAGCGCTCACTACAGGGATGCGGAGACCCAGTACTTC. Amino acid sequence: CASSAHYRDAETQYF.

Note on this clone: At one end the junction does not follow the germline gene, possibly because of a read error. This chain links TRBV5-8 with TRBJ2-5, with 7 bases fitting TRBD1. Germline loops: CDR1 SGHTS, CDR2 YDEGEE. This CDR3 is 11 amino acids long. The DNA of the CDR3 is TGTGCCAGCAGGTACCGGGGACAGCACGACTTC. It is translated as CASRYRGQHDF.

The V gene is TRBV19, the J gene TRBJ2-5; D gene ambiguous. CDR3 length equals 12 residues. Germline CDR1 reads LNHDA; CDR2 reads SQIVND (reference sequence). V lost 5 bases, J lost 4 bases, and 8 bases lay in between. The CDR3 DNA sequence: TGTGCCAGTAGTCCTGCAGGAGAGACCCAGTACTTC. It codes for CASSPAGETQYF.

The gene calls are TRBV6-6 and TRBJ1-1, with a possible D match to TRBD1 (5 bases). This CDR3 spans 14 amino acids. Trimming left V 6 bases short and J 5 bases short, with 16 bases between. The germline V gene has CDR1 MNHNY and CDR2 SVGAGI (reference sequence). Here the CDR3 reads CASRTLSRGTEAFF. CDR3 nucleotide sequence: TGTGCCAGCAGAACCCTATCCCGGGGGACTGAAGCTTTCTTT.

V and J are TRBV30 and TRBJ2-5; no reliable D call. TRBJ2-7 matches the DNA end more closely, so the J call is doubtful. Per germline, CDR1 GTSNPN and CDR2 SVGIG (reference sequence). The CDR3 is made up of 13 amino acids. CDR3: CASERSIPYEQYF. The CDR3 nucleotides are TGTGCCTCGGAGCGAAGTATTCCCTACGAGCAGTACTTC.

V usage is TRBV5-4 and J usage is TRBJ2-7; 11 bases are shared with TRBD1. The ends lost 4 bases at V and 9 bases at J; junction bases unmatched: 9. Germline CDR1 SGHNT, CDR2 YYREEE (reference sequence). The CDR3 consists of 14 residues. Written as DNA, the CDR3 is TGTGCCAGCAGCCAGGACAGGGGGCGGTGGGTGCAGTACTTC. Translation gives CASSQDRGRWVQYF.

V and J are TRBV13 and TRBJ2-1; D is unclear. Germline CDR1 reads PRHDT; CDR2 reads FYEKMQ (reference sequence). This CDR3 is built from 13 residues. V was trimmed by 3 bases and J by 4 bases, leaving 7 bases between them. The CDR3 reads CASSLQIYNEQFF. DNA of the CDR3: TGTGCCAGCAGCTTGCAGATTTACAATGAGCAGTTCTTC.

The chain links TRBV5-5 to TRBJ1-1, with TRBD1 identical over 7 bases. Germline V gene data show CDR1 as SGHKS and CDR2 as YYEKEE (reference sequence). V lost 1 base, J lost 6 bases, and 6 bases stayed unmatched. The CDR3 totals 14 residues. CDR3 nucleotide sequence: TGTGCCAGCAGCTTGAGAGGGGGCTATCCTGAAGCTTTCTTT. Translation: CASSLRGGYPEAFF.

The V call is TRBV15, the J call TRBJ1-4, with D perhaps TRBD1 (6 bases). Germline V gene lookup returns CDR1 LNHNV and CDR2 YYDKDF (reference sequence). With 1 base removed from V and 5 bases from J, the gap between germline ends came to 11 bases. CDR3 length: 15 residues. The CDR3 reads CATSRVGTLNEKLFF. The DNA of the CDR3 is TGTGCCACCAGCAGAGTCGGGACACTCAATGAAAAACTGTTTTTT. The full variable domain, in which reference TRBV15 and TRBJ1-4 provide the parts outside the CDR3, is DAMVIQNPRYQVTQFGKPVTLSCSQTLNHNVMYWYQQKSSQAPKLLFHYYDKDFNNEADTPDNFQSRRPNTSFCFLDIRSPGLGDTAMYLCATSRVGTLNEKLFFGSGTQLSVL.

The chain employs TRBV6-4 and TRBJ1-2; the match to TRBD1 covers 9 bases. Germline V lookup: CDR1 MRHNA, CDR2 SNTAGT. The J segment lost 7 bases and the V segment lost 6 bases, leaving 6 bases of the junction unmatched. The CDR3 loop spans 13 amino acids. The CDR3 protein is CASRGQGNVGYTF. DNA of the CDR3: TGTGCCAGCAGGGGACAGGGAAATGTTGGCTACACCTTC.

V and J are TRBV27 and TRBJ2-1; 11 bases line up with TRBD2. CDR3 size: 23 residues. V lost 1 base to trimming and J lost 5 bases; unmatched junction nucleotides: 25. Looked up from germline, CDR1 is MNHEY and CDR2 is SMNVEV (reference sequence). The CDR3 DNA sequence: TGTGCCAGCAGTTTATTCCTCTCAGATACCGGGACTAGCGGCTTTCTTCCCCACAATGAGCAGTTCTTC. It is translated as CASSLFLSDTGTSGFLPHNEQFF.

J is TRBJ2-7 and V is TRBV14; 8 bases are shared with TRBD1. CDR1 is SGHDN and CDR2 is FVKESK in the germline V gene. The V and J ends lost 3 bases and 12 bases, in that order; junction bases with no gene match: 16. The CDR3 is 15 residues long. The CDR3 spells CASSQGQASFTVRYF. The CDR3 DNA follows: TGTGCCAGCAGCCAGGGACAGGCGTCCTTTACGGTGCGGTACTTC.

V usage is TRBV16 and J usage is TRBJ1-6; 8 nucleotides agree with TRBD1. Germline loops: CDR1 KGHSY, CDR2 FQNENV. The CDR3 extends over 16 amino acids. V shed 0 bases, J shed 7 bases, and the junction held 5 bases outside the gene matches. The CDR3 here is CASSQSARGPNSPLHF. Here the CDR3 DNA reads TGTGCCAGCAGCCAATCTGCCAGGGGGCCGAATTCACCCCTCCACTTT.

The CDR3 here is CASSLKGGTDTQYF. The CDR3 nucleotides are TGTGCCAGCAGCCTAAAGGGGGGCACAGATACGCAGTATTTT. The gene calls are TRBV7-9 and TRBJ2-3; maybe TRBD1 (6 bases). The germline V gene encodes CDR1 SEHNR and CDR2 FQNEAQ (reference sequence). The V and J ends lost 5 bases and 1 base respectively, with 10 bases between them. The CDR3 is 14 residues long.

The chain uses TRBV12-5 and TRBJ1-5; no clear D. This CDR3 has 14 amino acids. The V and J ends lost 5 bases and 3 bases respectively, with 11 bases between them. Germline CDR1 reads LGHNT; CDR2 reads FRNRAP. The CDR3 DNA reads TGTGCTAGTGGTCCCCCGAGGTCCAATCAGCCCCAGCATTTT. Translation: CASGPPRSNQPQHF.

The chain recombines TRBV6-4 with TRBJ1-1; a possible D gene is TRBD1 (5 bases). The CDR3 has 14 amino acids. V dropped 6 bases and J dropped 0 bases, with 11 bases sitting between them. Germline CDR1 is MRHNA and CDR2 is SNTAGT. This chain's CDR3 is CASSPGGMNTEAFF. The CDR3 coding sequence is TGTGCCAGCAGCCCCGGGGGAATGAACACTGAAGCTTTCTTT.

The chain combines TRBV6-1 with TRBJ2-3; TRBD2 agrees at 11 bases. In germline, CDR1 is MNHNS, CDR2 SASEGT. With 8 bases clipped from V and 0 bases from J, the junction kept 4 bases outside the gene matches. This CDR3 spans 15 amino acids. CDR3 in amino acids: CASLAGGFSTDTQYF. The CDR3 DNA reads as TGTGCCAGCCTAGCGGGGGGCTTTAGCACAGATACGCAGTATTTT.

The chain recombines TRBV13 with TRBJ1-1; D is unresolved. With 0 bases removed from V and 1 base from J, the gap between germline ends came to 15 bases. The CDR3 runs to 17 residues. CDR1 and CDR2 (germline): PRHDT, FYEKMQ (reference sequence). The CDR3 sequence is CASSLGGGERRNTEAFF. The CDR3 nucleotides read TGTGCCAGCAGCTTAGGTGGAGGCGAGAGGAGGAACACTGAAGCTTTCTTT.

The chain uses TRBV10-3 and TRBJ2-2; D unclear. The CDR3 sequence is 14 residues long. Trimming cost V 2 bases and J 5 bases, with 9 bases left between them. In germline, CDR1 is ENHRY, CDR2 SYGVKD. The CDR3 region is CAISEPFQTGELFF. The CDR3 nucleotides read TGTGCCATCAGTGAGCCATTCCAAACCGGGGAGCTGTTTTTT.

The V and J genes are TRBV14 and TRBJ2-3; unclear D gene. Germline values: CDR1 SGHDN, CDR2 FVKESK. The ends were cut back, 1 base at V and 6 bases at J, with 5 bases in the middle. This CDR3 region has 12 residues. The CDR3 nucleotides are TGTGCCAGCAGCCAAGTTCGGGATACGCAGTATTTT. Protein: CASSQVRDTQYF.

The rearrangement links TRBV4-2 to TRBJ2-5; 8 bases align to TRBD2. Germline CDR1 LGHNA, CDR2 YNFKEQ. This CDR3 region has 17 residues. V was pared by 2 bases and J by 11 bases, with 19 bases of the junction left unmatched. CDR3 in DNA: TGTGCCAGCAGCCAAACCACGTCCGCGGGGGGCCCGGGAGAGCAGTACTTC. The encoded protein is CASSQTTSAGGPGEQYF.

The rearrangement joins TRBV18 to TRBJ1-5, with D possibly being TRBD1 (6 bases). Germline CDR1 and CDR2: KGHSH and LQKENI. V was cut by 0 bases and J by 6 bases, with 9 bases left in between. This CDR3 is 14 amino acids long. The CDR3 region has the DNA TGTGCCAGCTCACCACCGGGGGCGGGTCAGCCCCAGCATTTT. Amino acid sequence: CASSPPGAGQPQHF. Filled out from reference TRBV18 and TRBJ1-5, the complete variable domain reads NAGVMQNPRHLVRRRGQEARLRCSPMKGHSHVYWYRQLPEEGLKFMVYLQKENIIDESGMPKERFSAEFPKEGPSILRIQQVVRGDSAAYFCASSPPGAGQPQHFGDGTRLSIL.

The V gene is TRBV4-3, the J gene TRBJ2-6, with 10 bases lining up with TRBD1. The junction had 5 bases not matched to a gene; V was cut back by 0 bases and J by 0 bases. Looked up from germline, CDR1 is LGHNA and CDR2 is YSLEER. The CDR3 is made up of 19 amino acids. The CDR3 sequence: CASSQDRDRGYSGANVLTF. CDR3 bases: TGCGCCAGCAGCCAAGACCGGGACAGGGGCTACTCTGGGGCCAACGTCCTGACTTTC.

J is TRBJ1-2 and V is TRBV6-5, with D possibly being TRBD1 (6 bases). The V gene's germline CDR1 is MNHEY and CDR2 SVGAGI. The CDR3 consists of 16 residues. Between the trimmed V and J ends, which lost 2 bases and 8 bases, there was a span of 21 bases. The CDR3 nucleotides are TGTGCCAGCAGTTACGGGGCCGGGACACTTGGAGGAGGCTACACCTTC. It is translated as CASSYGAGTLGGGYTF.